The TCR beta chain described here comes from a study of blood T cells in healthy people across ages. Notes on the study in general: More naive CD4+ cells and higher diversity marked long-lived donors relative to aged donors.

V was pared by 0 bases and J by 11 bases, with 24 bases between. Germline V gives CDR1 KGHDR, CDR2 SFDVKD. The CDR3 has 17 amino acids. The table lists this clonotype with a few counts. What it recognizes is unknown. The donors, aged roughly 6 to 95, were healthy Caucasians from Russia. Isolation of PBMCs gave at least 6 million cells per sample. Using a J-beta primer mix together with a sample-barcoded 5' primer, a second PCR was run for roughly 7 to 12 cycles. Tags on each cDNA molecule came from a template-switch adaptor with 12 random nucleotides. Via MiXCR, TCRdb re-called the 5' RACE reads, giving one row per CDR3 protein. The sample consists of some 1.4 million distinct CDR3 sequences, 42% of them appearing once.

What was sequenced was blood. The genes are TRBV24-1 and TRBJ2-5; possibly TRBD2 for D (7 bases). This receptor was obtained from a woman aged 18-29 years in good health. The CDR3, as DNA: TGTGCCACCAGTGATTTGGGGGGGGGCCCAAGCGGGAATGAGCAGTACTTC. Its protein product is CATSDLGGGPSGNEQYF.